A single sample is the source of the 19 T cell receptor beta chains below, sequenced in a study of identical twins. TCRdb itself ran the 5' RACE reads through MiXCR, one entry per CDR3 protein. The table includes approximately 600,000 distinct CDR3 sequences, 7.5% to 10% detected once. This sample was shared with a second study, whose subject was yellow fever vaccine responses in identical twins.

The sequencing sample was made of PBMCs. These receptor sequences come from a woman aged 18-29 years in good health.

This clonotype was recorded at least ten times. The chain has TRBV5-1 and TRBJ1-5; 7 nucleotides agree with TRBD1. The J segment lost 3 bases and the V segment lost 2 bases, leaving 5 bases of the junction unmatched. The CDR3 is made up of 15 amino acids. The germline V gene has CDR1 SGHRS and CDR2 YFSETQ. The DNA for the CDR3 is TGCGCCAGCAGCTTAGGGGACAGTAACAATCAGCCCCAGCATTTT. Encoded protein: CASSLGDSNNQPQHF.

This clonotype has more than one count but fewer than ten. The rearrangement links TRBV28 to TRBJ2-7; 8 nucleotides align to TRBD1. This CDR3 is built from 19 residues. The V and J ends lost 2 bases and 2 bases, in that order; junction bases with no gene match: 17. Germline V gives CDR1 MDHEN, CDR2 SYDVKM. In nucleotides, the CDR3 is TGTGCCAGCAGTTTACCGTTGCGGTCCCACAGGGGGAACACCTACGAGCAGTACTTC. Protein product: CASSLPLRSHRGNTYEQYF.

The chain couples TRBV2 to TRBJ2-2; D is perhaps TRBD2 (6 bases). The germline V gene encodes CDR1 SNHLY and CDR2 FYNNEI. The germline V and J ends were trimmed by 4 bases and 0 bases, with 12 bases remaining between them. This CDR3 region has 16 residues. In DNA, the CDR3 is TGTGCCAGCAGTGGAAGGCGGGATGCGAACACCGGGGAGCTGTTTTTT. This gives the protein CASSGRRDANTGELFF.

V and J are TRBV20-1 and TRBJ1-4; tentatively, D is TRBD1 (6 bases). CDR1 and CDR2 (germline): DFQATT, SNEGSKA (reference sequence). CDR3 length: 11 residues. The ends were cut back, 6 bases at V and 9 bases at J, with 11 bases in the middle. CDR3 loop: CSAPGQKKLFF. CDR3 sequence (DNA): TGCAGTGCCCCGGGACAAAAAAAACTGTTTTTT.

This clonotype was detected many times. The rearrangement links TRBV7-2 to TRBJ2-7; no clear D. V was clipped by 4 bases and J by 2 bases, with 3 bases between them. This CDR3 is 11 amino acids long. CDR1 SGHTA and CDR2 FQGNSA come from the germline V gene. The CDR3 DNA follows: TGTGCCAGCAGCTCCACCTACGAGCAGTACTTC. This encodes CASSSTYEQYF.

The chain is built from TRBV30 and TRBJ2-3; the D gene is possibly TRBD2 (6 bases). This CDR3 region has 13 residues. The germline gives CDR1 GTSNPN, CDR2 SVGIG (reference sequence). Trimming took 2 bases from V and 4 from J, leaving 10 bases between them. CDR3 in DNA: TGTGCCTGGAGTTCCCCGGGGGCAGATACGCAGTATTTT. Its protein is CAWSSPGADTQYF.

V and J are TRBV7-2 and TRBJ1-6; tentative D call: TRBD1 (5 bases). Germline loops: CDR1 SGHTA, CDR2 FQGNSA. This CDR3 has 15 residues. Trimming pared 1 base from V and 7 bases from J, leaving 11 bases between. The DNA of the CDR3 is TGTGCCAGCAGCTTAGGACAGACAATAAATTCACCCCTCCACTTT. Amino acid sequence: CASSLGQTINSPLHF. Full variable domain (outside the CDR3, taken from reference TRBV7-2 and TRBJ1-6): GAGVSQSPSNKVTEKGKDVELRCDPISGHTALYWYRQSLGQGLEFLIYFQGNSAPDKSGLPSDRFSAERTGGSVSTLTIQRTQQEDSAVYLCASSLGQTINSPLHFGNGTRLTVT.

This sequence joins TRBV15 and TRBJ2-7; possible D gene TRBD2, 5 bases. V lost 0 bases to trimming and J lost 5 bases, with 23 bases between them. This CDR3 comprises 18 residues. CDR1 and CDR2 from the germline V gene are LNHNV and YYDKDF (reference sequence). As DNA, the CDR3 is TGTGCCACCAGCAGAGATACCCGCCAGGCGGGCCCTAATGACGAGCAGTACTTC. Translating it yields CATSRDTRQAGPNDEQYF.

This chain links TRBV4-3 with TRBJ2-2; D call uncertain. V was trimmed by 0 bases and J by 2 bases, leaving 7 bases between them. CDR3 length equals 15 residues. Germline CDR1 reads LGHNA; CDR2 reads YSLEER. For the CDR3, the DNA is TGCGCCAGCAGCCAAGATAAACTTAACACCGGGGAGCTGTTTTTT. Translation: CASSQDKLNTGELFF.

This clonotype was recorded a few times. The V gene is TRBV7-9, the J gene TRBJ2-3; D call uncertain. In germline, CDR1 is SEHNR, CDR2 FQNEAQ (reference sequence). With 10 bases removed from V and 2 bases from J, the gap between germline ends came to 7 bases. The CDR3 extends over 11 amino acids. The CDR3 here is CATTSTDTQYF. CDR3 nucleotides: TGTGCCACGACGTCCACAGATACGCAGTATTTT.

This clonotype was detected only a few times. This chain connects TRBV20-1 to TRBJ2-4; tentative D call: TRBD1 (6 bases). The CDR3 has 14 amino acids. The germline gives CDR1 DFQATT, CDR2 SNEGSKA (reference sequence). Trimming removed 2 bases at V and 1 base at J, with 9 bases between. CDR3 loop: CSARMRGAKNIQYF. CDR3 nucleotide sequence: TGCAGTGCTAGAATGAGGGGGGCCAAAAACATTCAGTACTTC.

The chain links TRBV28 to TRBJ2-1; TRBD1 aligns across 7 bases. Germline-derived CDR1 and CDR2 are MDHEN and SYDVKM. This CDR3 region has 15 residues. The J segment lost 7 bases and the V segment lost 3 bases, leaving 9 bases of the junction unmatched. The CDR3 DNA reads as TGTGCCAGCAGTTTGATCCCGGTACAGGGGAATGAGCAGTTCTTC. Amino acid sequence: CASSLIPVQGNEQFF.

This clonotype was seen a few times. V is TRBV12-3 or TRBV12-4 and J is TRBJ2-2; D may be TRBD2 (7 bases). V gave up 6 bases and J gave up 5 bases, with 13 bases separating them. The CDR3 sequence is 14 residues long. The CDR3 spells CASSGGHLTGELFF. The DNA of the CDR3 is TGTGCCAGCAGCGGGGGGCATTTAACCGGGGAGCTGTTTTTT.

This clonotype was seen only a few times. DNA for the CDR3: TGTGCCAGCAGCGACGGGACAAACTCTAACTACGAGCAGTACTTC. Translated, it gives CASSDGTNSNYEQYF. This rearrangement joins TRBV11-2 to TRBJ2-7, with TRBD1 as a possible D gene (6 bases). V was shortened by 5 bases and J by 3 bases, with 17 bases between the two germline ends. Germline loops: CDR1 SGHAT, CDR2 FQNNGV. The CDR3 has 15 amino acids.

In its sample, this clonotype was seen a few times. The genes are TRBV7-3 and TRBJ2-3, with 8 bases matching TRBD1. This CDR3 is built from 15 residues. CDR1 and CDR2 (germline): SGHTA, FQGTGA. Losses at the gene ends were 3 bases for V and 6 bases for J; bases not matched to a gene: 8. The CDR3 loop is CASSFYRGTGDTQYF. The DNA of the CDR3 is TGTGCCAGCAGCTTCTATAGAGGGACAGGCGATACGCAGTATTTT. Combining the CDR3 with reference TRBV7-3 and TRBJ2-3 gives the whole variable domain GAGVSQTPSNKVTEKGKYVELRCDPISGHTALYWYRQSLGQGPEFLIYFQGTGAADDSGLPNDRFFAVRPEGSVSTLKIQRTERGDSAVYLCASSFYRGTGDTQYFGPGTRLTVL.

This clonotype appeared many times. The V gene is TRBV20-1, the J gene TRBJ2-1, with 8 bases lining up with TRBD2. The germline gives CDR1 DFQATT, CDR2 SNEGSKA (reference sequence). V lost 6 bases, J lost 4 bases, and 11 bases stayed unmatched. The CDR3 extends over 15 amino acids. The CDR3 sequence: CSATDVSGTYNEQFF. The CDR3, as DNA: TGCAGTGCAACCGACGTTAGCGGGACTTACAATGAGCAGTTCTTC.

CDR3 DNA sequence: TGTGCCAGCAGTGGGTGGAGACTCTCTGGGGCCAACGTCCTGACTTTC. The encoded protein is CASSGWRLSGANVLTF. The chain joins TRBV2 to TRBJ2-6; D ambiguous. The germline CDR1 and CDR2 sequences are SNHLY and FYNNEI. V dropped 4 bases and J dropped 0 bases, with 10 bases sitting between them. The CDR3 sequence is 16 residues long.

This clonotype has only a few counts. V gene TRBV4-1 combines with J gene TRBJ2-5; 8 bases are a match to TRBD2. The CDR3 is 16 residues long. The ends lost 4 bases at V and 2 bases at J; junction bases unmatched: 9. Germline V gene lookup returns CDR1 MGHRA and CDR2 YSYEKL. The CDR3 DNA reads TGCGCCAGCAGCCCAGCCGGGGGGGAAAGACAAGAGACCCAGTACTTC. Its protein product is CASSPAGGERQETQYF.

The V gene is TRBV29-1, the J gene TRBJ2-1, with D possibly being TRBD2 (6 bases). The germline CDR1 and CDR2 sequences are SQVTM and ANQGSEA. V was clipped by 4 bases and J by 5 bases, with 9 bases between them. The CDR3 length is 12 residues. The CDR3 nucleotides are TGCAGCGTTGGAGCGGGCCACAATGAGCAGTTCTTC. It encodes CSVGAGHNEQFF.